The following is a T cell receptor beta chain sequence with its context. The germline V and J ends were trimmed by 8 bases and 4 bases, with 12 bases remaining between them. In germline, CDR1 is MNHEY, CDR2 SVGAGI. The CDR3 totals 12 residues. Sequenced by immunoSEQ multiplex PCR; TCRdb stores in-frame clones only, minus some. Seen here are around 110,000 clones, about 88% observed once, and the top ten hold 2.3%. The record originates from a study of control samples from healthy donors and cancer patients. The rearrangement joins TRBV6-5 to TRBJ2-7, with unresolved D. This receptor was obtained from a woman aged 70 to 79 in good health. Sequenced input: blood. CDR3 sequence: CASGNDPYEQYF. CDR3 DNA: TGTGCCAGCGGAAATGACCCTTACGAGCAGTACTTC.